This passage covers 28 T cell receptor beta chains from one sample sequenced in a study of blood T cell repertoires in COVID-19. Sequencing was performed with immunoSEQ multiplex PCR; in TCRdb, only in-frame clones are kept and a portion is missing. Seen here are 130,000 or so clones, roughly 69% observed once, and the top ten hold 2% to 2.5%. Source material: peripheral blood. Receptor source: a woman aged 70 to 79 with acute or convalescent COVID-19.

The rearrangement joins TRBV12-5 to TRBJ1-4; D gene ambiguous. From germline, CDR1 is LGHNT and CDR2 FRNRAP. The V gene lost 5 bases and the J gene lost 8 bases, with 9 bases spanning the gap. There are 12 residues in the CDR3. The CDR3 is CASGTGGEKLFF. The CDR3 bases are TGTGCTAGTGGTACCGGAGGGGAAAAACTGTTTTTT.

The gene calls are TRBV5-1 and TRBJ2-3, with D possibly being TRBD2 (5 bases). CDR3 length: 16 amino acids. The germline V gene encodes CDR1 SGHRS and CDR2 YFSETQ. Trimming took 0 bases from V and 0 from J, leaving 11 bases between them. CDR3 DNA: TGCGCCAGCAGCTTGGGTACTTGGACTAGCACAGATACGCAGTATTTT. It encodes CASSLGTWTSTDTQYF.

The V gene is TRBV4-2, the J gene TRBJ1-1; D gene ambiguous. Trimming cost V 0 bases and J 5 bases, with 16 bases left between them. The CDR3 is made up of 16 amino acids. Germline V CDR1 and CDR2: LGHNA, YNFKEQ. CDR3 amino acids: CASSQDSLNGETEAFF. CDR3 coding DNA: TGTGCCAGCAGCCAAGATTCGCTTAACGGGGAGACTGAAGCTTTCTTT.

The chain joins TRBV12-5 to TRBJ2-7; 10 nucleotides match TRBD1. V shed 8 bases, J shed 4 bases, and the junction held 8 bases outside the gene matches. The CDR3 loop spans 14 amino acids. CDR1 LGHNT and CDR2 FRNRAP come from the germline V gene. DNA for the CDR3: TGTGCTAGTATGTCCGGGACAGGGGTTTACGAGCAGTACTTC. As protein: CASMSGTGVYEQYF.

This clone occurred a few times. This specimen includes other DNA sequences encoding the same CDR3. This chain links TRBV27 with TRBJ1-1; D call uncertain. From germline, CDR1 is MNHEY and CDR2 SMNVEV (reference sequence). The CDR3 consists of 14 residues. Trimming stripped 5 bases from V and 1 base from J, with 11 bases between. The chain's CDR3 is CASSPRGKNTEAFF. CDR3 in DNA: TGTGCCAGCAGTCCCCGAGGGAAGAACACTGAAGCTTTCTTT.

This clone was counted only a few times. The chain recombines TRBV5-1 with TRBJ1-1; TRBD1 matches 8 bases. This CDR3 has 17 amino acids. Germline CDR1 is SGHRS and CDR2 is YFSETQ. The J segment lost 7 bases and the V segment lost 3 bases, leaving 17 bases of the junction unmatched. The CDR3 loop reads CASSSYPDRATNGEAFF. The CDR3 DNA is TGCGCCAGCAGCTCCTACCCGGACAGGGCTACGAACGGTGAAGCTTTCTTT.

The CDR3: CASSFPQRGGGQTQYF. The CDR3 DNA follows: TGTGCCAGCAGCTTTCCGCAGCGGGGGGGCGGGCAGACCCAGTACTTC. The genes are TRBV7-6 and TRBJ2-5; 10 positions agree with TRBD2. There are 16 residues in the CDR3. CDR1 and CDR2 (germline): SGHVS, FNYEAQ. V lost 3 bases to trimming and J lost 6 bases; unmatched junction nucleotides: 10.

The rearrangement uses TRBV24-1 and TRBJ1-1, with D possibly matching TRBD1 (6 bases). CDR3 size: 13 residues. The germline gives CDR1 KGHDR, CDR2 SFDVKD. V was cut by 4 bases and J by 8 bases, with 13 bases left in between. The CDR3 coding sequence is TGTGCCACCAGTGACCTGGACAGTTCCGAAGCTTTCTTT. Its protein product is CATSDLDSSEAFF.

This chain links TRBV9 with TRBJ2-3; unclear D gene. Germline lookup yields CDR1 SGDLS and CDR2 YYNGEE. Trimming took 0 bases from V and 1 from J, leaving 9 bases between them. The CDR3 sequence is 15 residues long. The CDR3 loop is CASSVESVGTDTQYF. The CDR3 DNA sequence: TGTGCCAGCAGCGTAGAGAGCGTCGGCACAGATACGCAGTATTTT.

The V and J genes are TRBV2 and TRBJ2-2, with D perhaps TRBD1 (8 bases). Trimming pared 5 bases from V and 2 bases from J, leaving 15 bases between. The CDR3 length is 16 residues. Germline CDR1 reads SNHLY; CDR2 reads FYNNEI. The CDR3 DNA is TGTGCCAGCAGTACGGACAGGGAGGGTAACACCGGGGAGCTGTTTTTT. Amino acid sequence: CASSTDREGNTGELFF.

The chain uses TRBV3-1 (or the pseudogene TRBV3-2) and TRBJ2-6, with 7 bases lining up with TRBD1. Germline CDR1 is LGHDT and CDR2 is YNNKEL (reference sequence). V lost 2 bases, J lost 0 bases, and 1 base stayed unmatched. The CDR3 has 16 amino acids. CDR3 nucleotide sequence: TGTGCCAGCAGCCAAACAGGGGACTCTGGGGCCAACGTCCTGACTTTC. Its protein product is CASSQTGDSGANVLTF.

Only one count was recorded for this clone. This chain uses TRBV15 with TRBJ1-5, with D perhaps matching TRBD1 (5 bases). Per germline, CDR1 LNHNV and CDR2 YYDKDF (reference sequence). V was trimmed by 2 bases and J by 4 bases, leaving 9 bases between them. The CDR3 is made up of 14 amino acids. CDR3 amino acids: CATSRNPGNQPQHF. The CDR3 bases are TGTGCCACCAGCAGAAATCCAGGGAATCAGCCCCAGCATTTT.

This clone was found a few times. The V gene is TRBV29-1, the J gene TRBJ2-3; D is perhaps TRBD1 (5 bases). CDR1 and CDR2 from the germline V gene are SQVTM and ANQGSEA. V was cut by 1 base and J by 2 bases, with 10 bases left in between. This CDR3 spans 14 amino acids. The CDR3 nucleotides are TGCAGCGTTGAAGGGCAGGGTTACACAGATACGCAGTATTTT. This codes for CSVEGQGYTDTQYF.

This clone was recorded a few times. The sample carries other DNA sequences with the same CDR3. The rearrangement links TRBV29-1 to TRBJ1-2; 9 positions match TRBD1. Trimming at V came to 6 bases and at J to 1 base, leaving 3 bases not matched to a gene. The CDR3 extends over 13 amino acids. Germline V gives CDR1 SQVTM, CDR2 ANQGSEA. In nucleotides, the CDR3 is TGCAGCGTAGAGGACAGGGGTAACTATGGCTACACCTTC. Translating gives CSVEDRGNYGYTF.

CDR3 bases: TGTGCCAGCAGCCAATCGGTGCGGAGGTACAACTATGGCTACACCTTC. Residues: CASSQSVRRYNYGYTF. V usage is TRBV7-2 and J usage is TRBJ1-2; D gene unclear. V lost 5 bases to trimming and J lost 2 bases, with 18 bases between them. CDR1 is SGHTA and CDR2 is FQGNSA in the germline V gene. The CDR3 covers 16 residues.

The V call is TRBV28, the J call TRBJ2-3, with 8 bases aligning to TRBD2. Trimming at V came to 4 bases and at J to 4 bases, leaving 4 bases not matched to a gene. Germline assignment: CDR1 MDHEN and CDR2 SYDVKM. The CDR3 has 14 amino acids. The CDR3 DNA is TGTGCCAGCAGTTCCGGGAGGGGGTCAGATACGCAGTATTTT. Translating gives CASSSGRGSDTQYF.

The J gene is TRBJ1-5, the V gene TRBV28; D uncertain. The germline V gene encodes CDR1 MDHEN and CDR2 SYDVKM. There are 15 residues in the CDR3. Trimming took off 2 bases at V and 0 bases at J, with 8 bases between the two ends. In DNA, the CDR3 is TGTGCCAGCAGTTTAGTGAGCTATAGCAATCAGCCCCAGCATTTT. This encodes CASSLVSYSNQPQHF.

The gene calls are TRBV19 and TRBJ2-1, with 8 bases fitting TRBD1. Per the germline V gene, CDR1 is LNHDA and CDR2 is SQIVND (reference sequence). This CDR3 is 15 amino acids long. After removal of 7 bases from V and 2 bases from J, the junction contained 7 bases not matched to a gene. The CDR3 region is CASTIAGGPYNEQFF. DNA for the CDR3: TGTGCCAGTACCATAGCAGGGGGCCCCTACAATGAGCAGTTCTTC.

This clone was counted once. The chain employs TRBV6-2 or TRBV6-3 and TRBJ2-4; a weak D match, TRBD2 (5 bases). CDR3 length equals 16 residues. CDR1 is MNHEY and CDR2 is SVGEGT in the germline V gene. V was clipped by 2 bases and J by 0 bases, with 11 bases between them. CDR3 sequence reads: CASSYEGRGAKNIQYF. CDR3 DNA sequence: TGTGCCAGCAGTTACGAGGGCAGAGGAGCCAAAAACATTCAGTACTTC.

The chain combines TRBV28 with TRBJ2-5, with 11 bases identical to TRBD2. This CDR3 is 15 amino acids long. After removal of 3 bases from V and 7 bases from J, the junction contained 7 bases not matched to a gene. Germline V lookup: CDR1 MDHEN, CDR2 SYDVKM. The CDR3 coding sequence is TGTGCCAGCAGTTTGAGTAGCGGGGGGGTTCGGACCCAGTACTTC. Encoded protein: CASSLSSGGVRTQYF.

V usage is TRBV6-5 and J usage is TRBJ1-1; D perhaps matches TRBD1 (6 bases). V lost 6 bases and J 1 base, leaving 15 bases between the germline ends. Per the germline V gene, CDR1 is MNHEY and CDR2 is SVGAGI. The CDR3 has 15 residues. The CDR3 bases are TGTGCCAGCAGAATCCGGGACAAGACGAACACTGAAGCTTTCTTT. This translates into CASRIRDKTNTEAFF.

The chain carries TRBV28 and TRBJ1-2, with a weak D call TRBD1 (6 bases). V was cut by 2 bases and J by 4 bases, with 14 bases left in between. Germline V gene lookup returns CDR1 MDHEN and CDR2 SYDVKM. The CDR3 extends over 15 amino acids. CDR3 region: CASSLAHGRGYGYTF. The CDR3 DNA sequence: TGTGCCAGCAGTTTAGCCCATGGCAGGGGCTATGGCTACACCTTC.

V gene TRBV9 combines with J gene TRBJ2-3, with 12 bases aligning to TRBD1. The V gene's germline CDR1 is SGDLS and CDR2 YYNGEE. V shed 0 bases, J shed 1 base, and the junction held 9 bases outside the gene matches. The CDR3 runs 19 residues. CDR3 residues: CASSVGDRGLVGGTDTQYF. The CDR3 DNA reads TGTGCCAGCAGCGTAGGGGACAGGGGGCTCGTTGGTGGCACAGATACGCAGTATTTT.

The V call is TRBV5-1, the J call TRBJ1-1, with 8 bases matching TRBD1. CDR3 length: 13 residues. The V gene end was trimmed by 3 bases and the J gene end by 3 bases; junction bases not matched to a gene: 1. Looked up from germline, CDR1 is SGHRS and CDR2 is YFSETQ. The CDR3 DNA reads as TGCGCCAGCAGCTCGGGACAGGACACTGAAGCTTTCTTT. Protein sequence: CASSSGQDTEAFF.

CDR3 DNA sequence: TGCGCCAGCAGCTTGGCAACAGGATCGCTGGAGACCCAGTACTTC. It yields the protein CASSLATGSLETQYF. The chain joins TRBV5-1 to TRBJ2-5, with D possibly being TRBD1 (5 bases). CDR3 length equals 15 residues. V lost 0 bases and J 5 bases, leaving 14 bases between the germline ends. Germline-derived CDR1 and CDR2 are SGHRS and YFSETQ.

CDR3 coding DNA: TGTGCCAGCAGTTCCCCTCTCGGCAATCAGCCCCAGCATTTT. It codes for CASSSPLGNQPQHF. The genes are TRBV28 and TRBJ1-5, with D unresolved. V lost 4 bases and J lost 2, with 9 bases in between. The length of the CDR3 is 14 residues. From germline, CDR1 is MDHEN and CDR2 SYDVKM.

This chain uses TRBV27 with TRBJ2-5; perhaps TRBD1 as D (6 bases). CDR3 length: 13 residues. V was cut by 5 bases and J by 4 bases, with 11 bases left in between. CDR1 is MNHEY and CDR2 is SMNVEV in the germline V gene (reference sequence). The CDR3 region is CASSPGTLETQYF. CDR3 nucleotides: TGTGCCAGCAGTCCCGGGACATTAGAGACCCAGTACTTC.

This chain joins TRBV7-9 and TRBJ1-3, with 7 bases lining up with TRBD1. J was trimmed by 4 bases and V by 5 bases; bases with no gene match: 8. Germline CDR1 and CDR2: SEHNR and FQNEAQ (reference sequence). CDR3 size: 15 residues. The CDR3 loop reads CASSRGQVGGNTIYF. CDR3 DNA sequence: TGTGCCAGCAGCCGCGGACAGGTTGGGGGAAACACCATATATTTT. The full variable domain, its missing parts supplied by reference TRBV7-9 and TRBJ1-3, is DTGVSQNPRHKITKRGQNVTFRCDPISEHNRLYWYRQTLGQGPEFLTYFQNEAQLEKSRLLSDRFSAERPKGSFSTLEIQRTEQGDSAMYLCASSRGQVGGNTIYFGEGSWLTVV.